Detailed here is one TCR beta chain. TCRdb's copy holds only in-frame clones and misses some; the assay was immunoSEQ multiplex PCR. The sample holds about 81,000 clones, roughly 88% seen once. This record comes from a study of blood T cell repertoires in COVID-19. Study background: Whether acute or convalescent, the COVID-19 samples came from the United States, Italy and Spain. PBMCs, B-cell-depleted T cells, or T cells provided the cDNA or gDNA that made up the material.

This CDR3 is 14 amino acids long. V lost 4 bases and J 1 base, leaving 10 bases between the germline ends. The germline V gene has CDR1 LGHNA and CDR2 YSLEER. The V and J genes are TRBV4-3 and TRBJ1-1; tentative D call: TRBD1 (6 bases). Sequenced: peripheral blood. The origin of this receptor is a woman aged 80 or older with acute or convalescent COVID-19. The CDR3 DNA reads TGCGCCAGCAGCCGAGGACAGACGAACACTGAAGCTTTCTTT. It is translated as CASSRGQTNTEAFF.